Listed here are 19 T cell receptor beta chains from one sample, sequenced in a study of shared clonotypes between healthy human individuals. TCRdb's table, derived via immunoSEQ multiplex PCR, lists solely in-frame clones and lacks some. The repertoire holds roughly 2.2 million clones, with more than 80% as singletons. The sample comprised naive CD4+ T cells from PBMCs. Subset of the sample: CD45RA+ positively selected. These receptors were obtained from a man between 18 and 35 years old in good health. Some clones in this sample may be carry-over from other donors' samples.

The chain is built from TRBV6-5 and TRBJ1-4; D gene unclear. Germline assignment: CDR1 MNHEY and CDR2 SVGAGI. Trimming pared 6 bases from V and 7 bases from J, leaving 18 bases between. The CDR3 sequence is 15 residues long. In DNA, the CDR3 is TGTGCCAGCAGGGATCCCCGCGCAGGAGGTGAAAAACTGTTTTTT. Residues: CASRDPRAGGEKLFF.

The chain uses TRBV28 and TRBJ1-4, with 11 bases matching TRBD1. Germline V gene data show CDR1 as MDHEN and CDR2 as SYDVKM. The CDR3 is made up of 15 amino acids. V lost 5 bases, J lost 6 bases, and 5 bases stayed unmatched. In DNA, the CDR3 is TGTGCCAGCAGTACACGGACAGGGGGCGATGAAAAACTGTTTTTT. Its translation: CASSTRTGGDEKLFF.

This sequence joins TRBV7-2 and TRBJ2-3; 8 bases agree with TRBD1. Germline-derived CDR1 and CDR2 are SGHTA and FQGNSA. The CDR3 contains 15 residues. Trimming removed 7 bases from V and 5 bases from J; junction bases left unmatched: 11. The CDR3 protein is CASTTRWTGQDTQYF. The CDR3 DNA is TGTGCCAGCACCACAAGGTGGACAGGGCAAGATACGCAGTATTTT.

The rearrangement links TRBV11-2 to TRBJ1-5, with D possibly matching TRBD1 (5 bases). Per germline, CDR1 SGHAT and CDR2 FQNNGV. The CDR3 runs 14 residues. Trimming cost V 1 base and J 5 bases, with 9 bases left between them. The CDR3 DNA reads TGTGCCAGCAGCTTAGGGCAGGGACATCAGCCCCAGCATTTT. Protein sequence: CASSLGQGHQPQHF. Based on the CDR3 plus reference TRBV11-2 and TRBJ1-5, the full variable domain is EAGVAQSPRYKIIEKRQSVAFWCNPISGHATLYWYQQILGQGPKLLIQFQNNGVVDDSQLPKDRFSAERLKGVDSTLKIQPAKLEDSAVYLCASSLGQGHQPQHFGDGTRLSIL.

This clone was recorded once. The chain has TRBV6-1 and TRBJ2-7, with TRBD2 as a possible D gene (7 bases). The CDR3 totals 13 residues. Germline V CDR1 and CDR2: MNHNS, SASEGT. Trimming stripped 6 bases from V and 0 bases from J, with 9 bases between. The CDR3 bases are TGTGCCAGCAGGGGGGGGCCCTCCTACGAGCAGTACTTC. As protein: CASRGGPSYEQYF.

This chain links TRBV18 with TRBJ1-5; D gene uncertain. Trimming shortened V by 2 bases and J by 4 bases, and 15 bases separated the two germline ends. The CDR3 totals 16 residues. The germline V gene has CDR1 KGHSH and CDR2 LQKENI. The CDR3 sequence: CASSPFRDGLNQPQHF. The CDR3 DNA reads as TGTGCCAGCTCACCATTCCGCGACGGACTGAATCAGCCCCAGCATTTT.

The chain has TRBV5-1 and TRBJ1-3, with a tentative D call TRBD1 (5 bases). Germline loops: CDR1 SGHRS, CDR2 YFSETQ. V was shortened by 3 bases and J by 0 bases, with 10 bases between the two germline ends. The CDR3 length is 15 residues. The CDR3 DNA reads TGCGCCAGCAGCTGGGACCGACTCTCTGGAAACACCATATATTTT. This codes for CASSWDRLSGNTIYF.

The chain couples TRBV27 to TRBJ2-6; weak D call: TRBD2 (6 bases). The CDR3 has 13 residues. The germline V gene encodes CDR1 MNHEY and CDR2 SMNVEV (reference sequence). The CDR3 DNA reads as TGTGCTTCTCGACTAGCTGGGGCCAACGTCCTGACTTTC. Protein: CASRLAGANVLTF.

The chain is built from TRBV6-6 and TRBJ2-7; 10 positions match TRBD2. This CDR3 has 15 amino acids. V lost 3 bases to trimming and J lost 4 bases; unmatched junction nucleotides: 6. Germline lookup yields CDR1 MNHNY and CDR2 SVGAGI (reference sequence). CDR3 loop: CASSYSSGRRYEQYF. Here the CDR3 DNA reads TGTGCCAGCAGTTATTCTAGCGGGAGACGGTACGAGCAGTACTTC.

This clone was counted once. The V gene is TRBV23-1, the J gene TRBJ1-4; D not resolved. TRBV23-1 is classed as an ORF, of uncertain function. Trimming pared 6 bases from V and 4 bases from J, leaving 12 bases between. This CDR3 has 14 residues. The CDR3 protein is CASRWAESNEKLFF. The DNA for the CDR3 is TGCGCCAGCAGATGGGCAGAGAGTAATGAAAAACTGTTTTTT.

The rearrangement joins TRBV9 to TRBJ2-2; possible D gene TRBD1, 7 bases. Germline V gives CDR1 SGDLS, CDR2 YYNGEE. V shed 3 bases and J shed 0 bases, with 12 bases lying between them. The CDR3 totals 16 residues. This chain's CDR3 is CASSAQGGTNTGELFF. The CDR3 bases are TGTGCCAGCAGCGCCCAGGGGGGTACGAACACCGGGGAGCTGTTTTTT.

V usage is TRBV7-2 and J usage is TRBJ2-7; D may be TRBD1 (6 bases). CDR3 length: 14 residues. Looked up from germline, CDR1 is SGHTA and CDR2 is FQGNSA. Trimming took off 1 base at V and 6 bases at J, with 13 bases between the two ends. CDR3 residues: CASSLGFRGSEQYF. DNA of the CDR3: TGTGCCAGCAGCTTAGGTTTCAGGGGAAGCGAGCAGTACTTC.

Concerning this clone itself: The same CDR3 also results from other DNA sequences found in this sample. The genes are TRBV5-1 and TRBJ1-2, with D tentatively TRBD1 (5 bases). CDR1 is SGHRS and CDR2 is YFSETQ in the germline V gene. Trimming took off 2 bases at V and 2 bases at J, with 7 bases between the two ends. CDR3 length: 13 residues. CDR3 sequence reads: CASSFQGNYGYTF. The CDR3, as DNA: TGCGCCAGCAGCTTCCAGGGAAACTATGGCTACACCTTC. Filled out from reference TRBV5-1 and TRBJ1-2, the complete variable domain reads KAGVTQTPRYLIKTRGQQVTLSCSPISGHRSVSWYQQTPGQGLQFLFEYFSETQRNKGNFPGRFSGRQFSNSRSEMNVSTLELGDSALYLCASSFQGNYGYTFGSGTRLTVV.

This sequence joins TRBV9 and TRBJ2-5; 9 nucleotides match TRBD2. Trimming took 2 bases from V and 0 from J; bases not matched to a gene: 2. The CDR3 sequence is 15 residues long. Germline-derived CDR1 and CDR2 are SGDLS and YYNGEE. Here the CDR3 DNA reads TGTGCCAGCAGCGTGGGACTAGCACACCAAGAGACCCAGTACTTC. Translated, it gives CASSVGLAHQETQYF. Filled out from reference TRBV9 and TRBJ2-5, the complete variable domain reads DSGVTQTPKHLITATGQRVTLRCSPRSGDLSVYWYQQSLDQGLQFLIQYYNGEERAKGNILERFSAQQFPDLHSELNLSSLELGDSALYFCASSVGLAHQETQYFGPGTRLLVL.

V is TRBV30 and J is TRBJ2-3; D remains ambiguous. The germline CDR1 and CDR2 sequences are GTSNPN and SVGIG (reference sequence). The CDR3 loop spans 11 amino acids. The V end was cut by 1 base, the J end by 6 bases, with 5 bases between. The CDR3 DNA reads as TGTGCCTGGAGTGATGAGGATACGCAGTATTTT. This sequence encodes CAWSDEDTQYF.

V gene TRBV27 combines with J gene TRBJ2-7, with 8 bases identical to TRBD1. CDR3 length equals 17 residues. V lost 3 bases to trimming and J lost 3 bases; unmatched junction nucleotides: 13. Looked up from germline, CDR1 is MNHEY and CDR2 is SMNVEV (reference sequence). This CDR3 is CASSFSTKRDRFYEQYF. CDR3 nucleotides: TGTGCCAGCAGTTTCTCGACCAAACGGGACAGGTTCTACGAGCAGTACTTC.

This clone has just one count. The genes are TRBV7-9 and TRBJ2-3; no definite D call. Trimming took off 2 bases at V and 2 bases at J, with 14 bases between the two ends. The CDR3 totals 16 residues. Germline V gene lookup returns CDR1 SEHNR and CDR2 FQNEAQ (reference sequence). CDR3 residues: CASSLHRTDNTDTQYF. CDR3 nucleotides: TGTGCCAGCAGCTTACATAGAACAGATAACACAGATACGCAGTATTTT.

This clone was found a few times. The chain combines TRBV29-1 with TRBJ1-5; 9 bases align to TRBD1. Trimming at V came to 5 bases and at J to 4 bases, leaving 9 bases not matched to a gene. Germline CDR1 reads SQVTM; CDR2 reads ANQGSEA. The CDR3 loop spans 15 amino acids. The DNA for the CDR3 is TGCAGCGTTAAAACGAAAGGGACAGGGAATCAGCCCCAGCATTTT. This gives the protein CSVKTKGTGNQPQHF.

The rearrangement joins TRBV7-8 to TRBJ2-7; possibly TRBD1 or TRBD2 for D (5 bases each). CDR1 is SGHVS and CDR2 is FQNEAQ in the germline V gene. This CDR3 has 13 amino acids. The V end was cut by 5 bases, the J end by 6 bases, with 14 bases between. CDR3 sequence: CASSPEGLGEQYF. In DNA, the CDR3 is TGTGCCAGCAGCCCAGAGGGGCTGGGCGAGCAGTACTTC.